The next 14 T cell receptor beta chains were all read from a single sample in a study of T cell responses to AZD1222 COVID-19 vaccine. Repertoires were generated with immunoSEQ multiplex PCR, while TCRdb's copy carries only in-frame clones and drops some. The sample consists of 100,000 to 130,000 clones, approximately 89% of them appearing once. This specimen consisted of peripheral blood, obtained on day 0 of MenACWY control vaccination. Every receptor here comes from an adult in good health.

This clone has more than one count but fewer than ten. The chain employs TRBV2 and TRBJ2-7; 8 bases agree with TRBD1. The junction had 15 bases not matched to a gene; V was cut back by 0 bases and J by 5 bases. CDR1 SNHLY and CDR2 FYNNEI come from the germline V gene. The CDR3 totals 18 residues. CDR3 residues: CASSEARWGWTGSNEQYF. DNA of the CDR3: TGTGCCAGCAGTGAAGCGCGGTGGGGATGGACAGGGTCTAACGAGCAGTACTTC.

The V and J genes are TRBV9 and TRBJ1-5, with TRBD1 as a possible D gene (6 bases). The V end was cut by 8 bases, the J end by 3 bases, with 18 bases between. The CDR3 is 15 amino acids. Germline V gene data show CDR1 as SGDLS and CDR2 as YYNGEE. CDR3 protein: CARPGHSSFNQPQHF. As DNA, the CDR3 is TGTGCCAGACCGGGACACTCAAGTTTCAATCAGCCCCAGCATTTT.

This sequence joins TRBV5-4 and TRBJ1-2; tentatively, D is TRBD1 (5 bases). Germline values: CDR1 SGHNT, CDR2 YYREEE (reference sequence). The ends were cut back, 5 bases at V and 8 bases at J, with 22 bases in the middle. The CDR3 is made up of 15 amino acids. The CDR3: CASRIQGILYSGYTF. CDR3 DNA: TGTGCCAGCAGGATCCAGGGTATCCTGTATAGCGGCTACACCTTC.

CDR3: CASSFQASGGDEQYF. The CDR3 nucleotides are TGTGCCAGCAGCTTTCAGGCTAGCGGGGGGGACGAGCAGTACTTC. The chain employs TRBV7-2 and TRBJ2-7, with 12 positions matching TRBD2. J lost 5 bases, V lost 3 bases, and 5 bases had no gene match. From germline, CDR1 is SGHTA and CDR2 FQGNSA. The CDR3 runs to 15 residues.

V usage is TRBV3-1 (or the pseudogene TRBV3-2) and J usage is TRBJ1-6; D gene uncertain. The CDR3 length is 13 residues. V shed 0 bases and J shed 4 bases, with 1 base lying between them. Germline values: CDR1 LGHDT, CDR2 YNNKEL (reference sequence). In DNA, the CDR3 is TGTGCCAGCAGCCAAGATTATAATTCACCCCTCCACTTT. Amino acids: CASSQDYNSPLHF.

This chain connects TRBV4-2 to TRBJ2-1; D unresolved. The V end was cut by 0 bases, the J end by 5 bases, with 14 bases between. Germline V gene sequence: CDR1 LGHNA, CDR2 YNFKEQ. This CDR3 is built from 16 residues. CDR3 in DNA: TGTGCCAGCAGCCAAGATTATGCCAGCCCAAACAATGAGCAGTTCTTC. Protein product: CASSQDYASPNNEQFF.

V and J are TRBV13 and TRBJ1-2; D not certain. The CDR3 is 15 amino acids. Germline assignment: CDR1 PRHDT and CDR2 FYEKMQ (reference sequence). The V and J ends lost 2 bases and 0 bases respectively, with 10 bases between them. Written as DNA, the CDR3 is TGTGCCAGCAGCTTATTTGAGGATTCTAACTATGGCTACACCTTC. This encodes CASSLFEDSNYGYTF.

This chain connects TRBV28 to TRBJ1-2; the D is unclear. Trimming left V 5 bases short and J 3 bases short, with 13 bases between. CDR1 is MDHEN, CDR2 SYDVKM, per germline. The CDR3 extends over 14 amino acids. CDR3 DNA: TGTGCCAGCAGTATAGGCCCGGACGACTATGGCTACACCTTC. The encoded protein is CASSIGPDDYGYTF.

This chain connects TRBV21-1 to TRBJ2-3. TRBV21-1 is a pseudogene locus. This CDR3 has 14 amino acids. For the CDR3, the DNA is TGTGCCAGCAGCAAAGAAGAAGGGGAGGATACGCAGTATTTT. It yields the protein CASSKEEGEDTQYF.

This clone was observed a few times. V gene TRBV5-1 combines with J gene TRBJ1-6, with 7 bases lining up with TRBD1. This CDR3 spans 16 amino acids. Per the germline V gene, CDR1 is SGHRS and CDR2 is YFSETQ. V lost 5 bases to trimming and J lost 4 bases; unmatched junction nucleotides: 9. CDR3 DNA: TGCGCCAGCAGGTCCGCTTACAGGGGATATAATTCACCCCTCCACTTT. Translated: CASRSAYRGYNSPLHF.

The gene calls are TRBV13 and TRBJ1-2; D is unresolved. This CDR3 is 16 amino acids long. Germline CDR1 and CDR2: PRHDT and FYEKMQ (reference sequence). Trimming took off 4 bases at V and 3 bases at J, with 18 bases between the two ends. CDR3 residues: CASSSPLPPVDYGYTF. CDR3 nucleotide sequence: TGTGCCAGCAGCTCGCCTCTCCCTCCAGTAGACTATGGCTACACCTTC.

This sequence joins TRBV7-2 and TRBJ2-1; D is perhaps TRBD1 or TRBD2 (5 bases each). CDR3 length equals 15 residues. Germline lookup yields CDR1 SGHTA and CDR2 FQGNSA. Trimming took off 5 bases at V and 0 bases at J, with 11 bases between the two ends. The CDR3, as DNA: TGTGCCAGCAGCCAAAGGGACGCCTCCTACAATGAGCAGTTCTTC. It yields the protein CASSQRDASYNEQFF.

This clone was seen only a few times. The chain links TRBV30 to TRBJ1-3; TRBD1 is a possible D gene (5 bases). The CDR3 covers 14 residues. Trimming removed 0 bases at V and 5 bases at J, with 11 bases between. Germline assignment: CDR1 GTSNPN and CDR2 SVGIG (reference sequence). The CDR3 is CAWSVPGLRNTIYF. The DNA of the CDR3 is TGTGCCTGGAGTGTTCCAGGGCTTCGAAACACCATATATTTT.

CDR3 DNA: TGTGCCAGCAGATCGCGACAGGGGGGTGATGGCTACACCTTC. Its protein is CASRSRQGGDGYTF. The rearrangement joins TRBV2 to TRBJ1-2, with 9 bases matching TRBD1. The CDR3 is 14 amino acids. The germline gives CDR1 SNHLY, CDR2 FYNNEI. Germline trimming cut 6 bases from V and 6 bases from J; bases unmatched to any gene: 8. The full variable domain, its missing parts supplied by reference TRBV2 and TRBJ1-2, is EPEVTQTPSHQVTQMGQEVILRCVPISNHLYFYWYRQILGQKVEFLVSFYNNEISEKSEIFDDQFSVERPDGSNFTLKIRSTKLEDSAMYFCASRSRQGGDGYTFGSGTRLTVV.